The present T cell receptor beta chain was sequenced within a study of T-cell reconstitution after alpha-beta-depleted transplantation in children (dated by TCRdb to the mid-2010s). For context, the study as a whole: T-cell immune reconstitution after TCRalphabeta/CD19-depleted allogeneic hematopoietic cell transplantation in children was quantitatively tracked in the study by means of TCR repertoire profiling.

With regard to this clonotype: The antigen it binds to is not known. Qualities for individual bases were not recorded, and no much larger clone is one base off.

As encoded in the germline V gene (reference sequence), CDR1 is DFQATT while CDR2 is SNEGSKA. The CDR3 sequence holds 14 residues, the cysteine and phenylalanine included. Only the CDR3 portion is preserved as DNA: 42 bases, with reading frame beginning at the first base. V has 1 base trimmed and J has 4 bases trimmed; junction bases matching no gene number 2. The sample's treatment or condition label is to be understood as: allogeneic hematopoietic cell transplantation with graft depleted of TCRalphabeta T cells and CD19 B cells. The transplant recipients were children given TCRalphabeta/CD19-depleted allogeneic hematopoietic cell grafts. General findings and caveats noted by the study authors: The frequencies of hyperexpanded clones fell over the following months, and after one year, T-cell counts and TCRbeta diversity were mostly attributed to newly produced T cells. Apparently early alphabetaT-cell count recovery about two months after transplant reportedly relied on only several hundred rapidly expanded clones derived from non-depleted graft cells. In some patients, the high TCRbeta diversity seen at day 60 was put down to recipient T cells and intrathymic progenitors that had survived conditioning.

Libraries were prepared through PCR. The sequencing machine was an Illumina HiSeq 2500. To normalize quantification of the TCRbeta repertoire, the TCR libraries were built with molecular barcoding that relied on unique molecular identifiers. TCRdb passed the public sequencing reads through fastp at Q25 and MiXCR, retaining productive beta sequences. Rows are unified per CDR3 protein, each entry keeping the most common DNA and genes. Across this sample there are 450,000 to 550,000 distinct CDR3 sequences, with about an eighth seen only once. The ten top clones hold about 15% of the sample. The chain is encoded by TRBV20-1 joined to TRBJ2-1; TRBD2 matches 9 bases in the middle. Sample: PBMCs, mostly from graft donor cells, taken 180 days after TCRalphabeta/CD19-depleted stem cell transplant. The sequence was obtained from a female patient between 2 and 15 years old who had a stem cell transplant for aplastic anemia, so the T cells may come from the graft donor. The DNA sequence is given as TGCAGTGCTAGAGTAGCGGGAGCATACAATGAGCAGTTCTTC. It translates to CSARVAGAYNEQFF.